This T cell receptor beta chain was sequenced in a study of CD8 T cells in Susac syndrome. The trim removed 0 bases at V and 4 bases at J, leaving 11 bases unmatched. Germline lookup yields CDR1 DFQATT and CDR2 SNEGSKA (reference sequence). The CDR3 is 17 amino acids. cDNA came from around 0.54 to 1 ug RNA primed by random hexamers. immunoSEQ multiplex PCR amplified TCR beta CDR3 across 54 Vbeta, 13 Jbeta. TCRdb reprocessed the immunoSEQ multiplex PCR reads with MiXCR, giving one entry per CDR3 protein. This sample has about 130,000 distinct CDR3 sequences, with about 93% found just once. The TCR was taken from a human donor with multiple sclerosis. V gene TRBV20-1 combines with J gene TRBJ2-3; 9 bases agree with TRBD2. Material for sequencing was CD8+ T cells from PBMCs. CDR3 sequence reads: CSARDLPGTSPPDTQYF. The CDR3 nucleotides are TGCAGTGCTAGAGATCTGCCCGGGACTAGCCCCCCAGATACGCAGTATTTT.